Presented here are 25 T cell receptor beta chains from one specimen sequenced in a study of T cell responses to AZD1222 COVID-19 vaccine. Profiling relied on immunoSEQ multiplex PCR, and the TCRdb table lists in-frame clones only, not all of them. The table has 70,000 to 95,000 clones, roughly nine tenths seen once. The source was peripheral blood, collected 28 days after the second AZD1222 dose. Receptors were obtained from an adult who received the AZD1222 COVID-19 vaccine.

This clone was detected once. The rearrangement joins TRBV10-3 to TRBJ2-4; the D gene is possibly TRBD2 (5 bases). The CDR3 is 16 residues long. Germline V lookup: CDR1 ENHRY, CDR2 SYGVKD. Trimming took off 3 bases at V and 0 bases at J, with 12 bases between the two ends. The CDR3 here is CAISDEGNLAKNIQYF. The DNA of the CDR3 is TGTGCCATCAGTGATGAGGGAAATCTAGCCAAAAACATTCAGTACTTC.

Here the CDR3 DNA reads TGTGCCAGCGCCGACAGGGTCAATCAGCCCCAGCATTTT. Residues: CASADRVNQPQHF. V usage is TRBV19 and J usage is TRBJ1-5; 7 nucleotides align to TRBD1. V shed 9 bases and J 3 bases; nucleotides not matched to a gene: 5. The CDR3 runs to 13 residues. CDR1 is LNHDA, CDR2 SQIVND, per germline (reference sequence).

This chain links TRBV4-1 with TRBJ1-5; D is undetermined. V was cut by 1 base and J by 1 base, with 8 bases left in between. The germline CDR1 and CDR2 sequences are MGHRA and YSYEKL. This CDR3 comprises 15 residues. Here the CDR3 reads CASSQGPQSNQPQHF. The CDR3 nucleotides are TGCGCCAGCAGCCAAGGACCACAGAGCAATCAGCCCCAGCATTTT.

About this clone itself: Its ends do not fully match the called genes, so a read error is possible. The chain links TRBV15 to TRBJ1-2; D is ambiguous. CDR3 size: 15 residues. CDR1 and CDR2 (germline): LNHNV, YYDKDF (reference sequence). The CDR3 protein is CATRRGRESNYGYTF. CDR3 in DNA: TGTGCCACCAGAAGAGGACGGGAGTCCAACTATGGCTACACCTTC.

The chain joins TRBV18 to TRBJ1-5, with D tentatively TRBD1 (5 bases). The germline V gene has CDR1 KGHSH and CDR2 LQKENI. V was shortened by 2 bases and J by 4 bases, with 9 bases between the two germline ends. The CDR3 is 14 amino acids. Here the CDR3 reads CASSPNRSNQPQHF. CDR3 nucleotides: TGTGCCAGCTCACCAAACAGGTCAAATCAGCCCCAGCATTTT.

This clone was observed a handful of times. J is TRBJ1-1 and V is TRBV3-1 (or the pseudogene TRBV3-2), with D possibly matching TRBD1 (5 bases). Trimming stripped 3 bases from V and 4 bases from J, with 12 bases between. The germline CDR1 and CDR2 sequences are LGHDT and YNNKEL (reference sequence). CDR3 size: 14 residues. This CDR3 reads CASSHQGGGTEAFF. As DNA, the CDR3 is TGTGCCAGCAGCCATCAGGGAGGCGGCACTGAAGCTTTCTTT.

This rearrangement joins TRBV2 to TRBJ2-2; 7 bases are shared with TRBD2. The CDR3 contains 15 residues. CDR1 and CDR2 from the germline V gene are SNHLY and FYNNEI. The V segment lost 2 bases and the J segment 7 bases; nucleotides outside the gene matches: 7. For the CDR3, the DNA is TGTGCCAGCAGTGAACTCAGCGGGGCGGTCGGGGAGCTGTTTTTT. Amino acids: CASSELSGAVGELFF. Looking up the rest from reference TRBV2 and TRBJ2-2 gives the full variable domain: EPEVTQTPSHQVTQMGQEVILRCVPISNHLYFYWYRQILGQKVEFLVSFYNNEISEKSEIFDDQFSVERPDGSNFTLKIRSTKLEDSAMYFCASSELSGAVGELFFGEGSRLTVL.

The chain is built from TRBV3-1 (or the pseudogene TRBV3-2) and TRBJ2-1; 9 bases map to TRBD1. The germline V gene encodes CDR1 LGHDT and CDR2 YNNKEL (reference sequence). The CDR3 loop spans 16 amino acids. V dropped 5 bases and J dropped 6; count of bases not matched to a gene: 11. CDR3 loop: CASSYTRGQGFNEQFF. In DNA form, the CDR3 reads TGTGCCAGCAGCTACACCCGGGGACAGGGTTTCAATGAGCAGTTCTTC.

This clone occurred once. CDR3 DNA sequence: TGTGCCAGTAGTCTCGGACAGGGCACCGGGGAGCTGTTTTTT. Translation: CASSLGQGTGELFF. V is TRBV19 and J is TRBJ2-2; 8 bases are a match to TRBD1. The V segment lost 5 bases and the J segment 4 bases; nucleotides outside the gene matches: 3. Looked up from germline, CDR1 is LNHDA and CDR2 is SQIVND (reference sequence). This CDR3 is built from 14 residues.

V is TRBV12-5 and J is TRBJ2-7, with 10 bases identical to TRBD1. After removal of 8 bases from V and 6 bases from J, the junction contained 7 bases not matched to a gene. In germline, CDR1 is LGHNT, CDR2 FRNRAP. CDR3 size: 13 residues. The CDR3 is CASTDRGPAEQYF. In nucleotides, the CDR3 is TGTGCTAGTACAGACAGGGGGCCCGCCGAGCAGTACTTC.

CDR3 sequence (DNA): TGTGCCAGCAGCTCTAGTTTGGCGGGGGGGCGGAATGAGCAGTTCTTC. Amino acids: CASSSSLAGGRNEQFF. The chain is built from TRBV11-2 and TRBJ2-1; 9 bases are shared with TRBD2. The germline V gene has CDR1 SGHAT and CDR2 FQNNGV. The CDR3 runs to 16 residues. The J segment lost 7 bases and the V segment lost 4 bases, leaving 11 bases of the junction unmatched.

CDR3 nucleotides: TGTGCCAGCGGTACTAGCGGGGGGGCTTATGAGCAGTTCTTC. This translates into CASGTSGGAYEQFF. The chain employs TRBV6-5 and TRBJ2-1, with TRBD2 identical over 13 bases. Trimming took 8 bases from V and 8 from J; bases not matched to a gene: 6. CDR1 and CDR2 from the germline V gene are MNHEY and SVGAGI. This CDR3 has 14 residues.

The chain is built from TRBV29-1 and TRBJ2-1; D remains unclear. Trimming removed 8 bases from V and 0 bases from J, with 5 bases in between. The length of the CDR3 is 11 residues. CDR1 SQVTM and CDR2 ANQGSEA come from the germline V gene. CDR3 amino acids: CSLISYNEQFF. DNA for the CDR3: TGCAGCTTAATCTCCTACAATGAGCAGTTCTTC.

V usage is TRBV7-9 and J usage is TRBJ1-1; 7 bases match TRBD1. The CDR3 is 15 residues long. Germline V gene data show CDR1 as SEHNR and CDR2 as FQNEAQ (reference sequence). J lost 1 base, V lost 5 bases, and 7 bases had no gene match. The CDR3 reads CASSEVGTENTEAFF. In DNA, the CDR3 is TGTGCCAGCAGCGAAGTCGGGACAGAGAACACTGAAGCTTTCTTT.

The chain employs TRBV10-2 and TRBJ2-2; 7 nucleotides match TRBD2. The length of the CDR3 is 14 residues. Germline trimming cut 10 bases from V and 5 bases from J; bases unmatched to any gene: 10. Germline CDR1 and CDR2: WSHSY and SAAADI. DNA for the CDR3: TGCGCCACCTTCGGGGGGATTGGGACCGGGGAGCTGTTTTTT. Its translation is CATFGGIGTGELFF.

This clone was counted once. The chain uses TRBV19 and TRBJ2-1; TRBD1 might be the D (6 bases). The CDR3 covers 15 residues. Trimming pared 6 bases from V and 3 bases from J, leaving 15 bases between. Looked up from germline, CDR1 is LNHDA and CDR2 is SQIVND (reference sequence). The CDR3 spells CASRSRGANYNEQFF. Here the CDR3 DNA reads TGTGCCAGTAGGTCCAGGGGCGCCAACTACAATGAGCAGTTCTTC.

As regards this clone: Mismatch with germline at one junction end may stem from a read error. The V and J genes are TRBV6-5 and TRBJ2-3; D is unresolved. The CDR3 is 15 residues long. Looked up from germline, CDR1 is MNHEY and CDR2 is SVGAGI. The CDR3: CAGRRGASSTDTQYF. In DNA form, the CDR3 reads TGTGCCGGCAGACGAGGAGCCTCTAGCACAGATACGCAGTATTTT.

The J gene is TRBJ2-3, the V gene TRBV3-1 (or the pseudogene TRBV3-2), with D perhaps matching TRBD2 (6 bases). The CDR3 extends over 14 amino acids. The V and J ends lost 5 bases and 2 bases respectively, with 11 bases between them. Germline V gene sequence: CDR1 LGHDT, CDR2 YNNKEL (reference sequence). Written as DNA, the CDR3 is TGTGCCAGCAGCTTCCGGACTAACACAGATACGCAGTATTTT. This codes for CASSFRTNTDTQYF.

The rearrangement uses TRBV5-1 and TRBJ1-3; a weak D match, TRBD1 (5 bases). Germline V gives CDR1 SGHRS, CDR2 YFSETQ. The CDR3 runs to 15 residues. The ends were cut back, 1 base at V and 1 base at J, with 9 bases in the middle. The CDR3 nucleotides are TGCGCCAGCAGCTTGTCCGGGGGTTCTGGAAACACCATATATTTT. Its protein is CASSLSGGSGNTIYF.

The rearrangement joins TRBV5-1 to TRBJ1-4, with D possibly TRBD1 on 5 matching bases. This CDR3 region has 15 residues. Germline assignment: CDR1 SGHRS and CDR2 YFSETQ. V lost 5 bases and J lost 3, with 14 bases in between. In DNA form, the CDR3 reads TGCGCCAGCAGACCCTTTGGGGGAGCTAATGAAAAACTGTTTTTT. Its protein is CASRPFGGANEKLFF. Looking up the rest from reference TRBV5-1 and TRBJ1-4 gives the full variable domain: KAGVTQTPRYLIKTRGQQVTLSCSPISGHRSVSWYQQTPGQGLQFLFEYFSETQRNKGNFPGRFSGRQFSNSRSEMNVSTLELGDSALYLCASRPFGGANEKLFFGSGTQLSVL.

This clone has just a few counts. The CDR3 coding sequence is TGTGCCAGCCTTCTTACGGGTGGAAACACCATATATTTT. Amino acids: CASLLTGGNTIYF. The rearrangement links TRBV19 to TRBJ1-3; D not certain. V gave up 9 bases and J gave up 3 bases, with 12 bases separating them. The CDR3 loop spans 13 amino acids. CDR1 and CDR2 (germline): LNHDA, SQIVND (reference sequence).

The gene calls are TRBV20-1 and TRBJ2-7; TRBD1 agrees at 7 bases. The CDR3 runs to 11 residues. From germline, CDR1 is DFQATT and CDR2 SNEGSKA (reference sequence). V dropped 3 bases and J dropped 6; count of bases not matched to a gene: 2. Written as DNA, the CDR3 is TGCAGTGCTAGGGGACAGCGCGAGCAGTACTTC. Its translation: CSARGQREQYF.

The chain combines TRBV7-9 with TRBJ1-2, with 7 positions matching TRBD1. CDR3 length equals 14 residues. Looked up from germline, CDR1 is SEHNR and CDR2 is FQNEAQ (reference sequence). Trimming at V came to 5 bases and at J to 8 bases, leaving 11 bases not matched to a gene. The CDR3 loop is CASSRTGTVLGYTF. The CDR3 coding sequence is TGTGCCAGCAGCAGAACCGGGACAGTACTAGGCTACACCTTC. Based on the CDR3 plus reference TRBV7-9 and TRBJ1-2, the full variable domain is DTGVSQNPRHKITKRGQNVTFRCDPISEHNRLYWYRQTLGQGPEFLTYFQNEAQLEKSRLLSDRFSAERPKGSFSTLEIQRTEQGDSAMYLCASSRTGTVLGYTFGSGTRLTVV.

The chain combines TRBV12-5 with TRBJ2-3; D is undetermined. The CDR3 runs 12 residues. Germline values: CDR1 LGHNT, CDR2 FRNRAP. Trimming pared 9 bases from V and 5 bases from J, leaving 12 bases between. CDR3: CASQANVDTQYF. CDR3 nucleotide sequence: TGTGCTAGCCAGGCGAATGTAGATACGCAGTATTTT.

The chain joins TRBV7-3 to TRBJ2-2; D is unresolved. The length of the CDR3 is 16 residues. V shed 3 bases and J shed 0 bases, with 11 bases lying between them. Germline assignment: CDR1 SGHTA and CDR2 FQGTGA. The chain's CDR3 is CASSLSPLANTGELFF. The DNA for the CDR3 is TGTGCCAGCAGCTTGTCTCCGCTGGCGAACACCGGGGAGCTGTTTTTT.